The rows below give T cell receptor beta chains drawn from one sample of a study of blood T cell repertoires in COVID-19. Generated by immunoSEQ multiplex PCR, the TCRdb table keeps only in-frame clones and is missing some. The sample includes 300,000 to 350,000 clones, 85% to 90% of them seen just once. What was sequenced was peripheral blood. The source of these receptors is a woman between 45 and 60 years old with COVID-19, enrolled during active disease. The CDR3 runs from the conserved cysteine through the conserved F or W. Each record gives: CDR3 length, V gene, clone size, J gene, D gene, CDR3 protein, CDR3 DNA. A D gene is named only where the DNA matches it firmly. Only some rows state a clone size, as once, few, many or a class for expanded clones.

14	TRBV19	NA	TRBJ2-3	NA	CASGTDTSTDTQYF	TGTGCCAGCGGAACAGACACTAGCACAGATACGCAGTATTTT
13	TRBV29-1	NA	TRBJ1-2	NA	CSVGDTLGYGYTF	TGCAGCGTTGGTGACACGCTCGGCTATGGCTACACCTTC
16	TRBV19	NA	TRBJ1-4	NA	CASSTRAVATNEKLFF	TGTGCCAGTAGTACGCGGGCCGTTGCAACTAATGAAAAACTGTTTTTT
15	TRBV24-1	NA	TRBJ2-7	NA	CATSDFRDGGYEQYF	TGTGCCACCAGTGATTTTCGAGACGGAGGTTACGAGCAGTACTTC
13	TRBV9	once	TRBJ2-7	TRBD2	CASSGSGGYEQYF	TGTGCCAGCAGCGGTAGCGGGGGCTACGAGCAGTACTTC
15	TRBV29-1	NA	TRBJ2-7	NA	CSVEGWAGGGYEQYF	TGCAGCGTTGAAGGGTGGGCAGGTGGTGGTTACGAGCAGTACTTC
17	TRBV27	NA	TRBJ1-1	NA	CASSPRDTQLPNTEAFF	TGTGCCAGCAGTCCCCGGGACACCCAATTGCCGAACACTGAAGCTTTCTTT
14	TRBV5-6	once	TRBJ2-3	NA	CASSLGQLTDTQYF	TGTGCCAGCAGCTTGGGACAGCTCACAGATACGCAGTATTTT
17	TRBV6-2/TRBV6-3	NA	TRBJ2-7	TRBD2	CASSSYFSAGVIHEQYF	TGTGCCAGCAGTTCTTATTTCTCGGCGGGAGTGATTCACGAGCAGTACTTC
14	TRBV2	NA	TRBJ2-7	TRBD2	CASSYGLAGYEQYF	TGTGCCAGCAGTTACGGACTAGCGGGGTACGAGCAGTACTTC
12	TRBV29-1	NA	TRBJ1-2	NA	CSGGQSNYGYTF	TGCAGCGGTGGACAGTCTAACTATGGCTACACCTTC
15	TRBV7-9	NA	TRBJ2-2	TRBD1	CASSPTGGFTGELFF	TGTGCCAGCAGCCCGACAGGGGGATTCACCGGGGAGCTGTTTTTT
16	TRBV18	NA	TRBJ2-5	TRBD2	CASSPLAGGIQETQYF	TGTGCCAGCTCACCACTAGCGGGAGGCATTCAAGAGACCCAGTACTTC
13	TRBV29-1	NA	TRBJ2-4	TRBD1	CSVQGQGVNIQYF	TGCAGCGTTCAGGGACAGGGAGTAAACATTCAGTACTTC
14	TRBV7-3	NA	TRBJ2-5	TRBD2	CASSLGGRGETQYF	TGTGCCAGCAGCTTAGGCGGGAGAGGTGAGACCCAGTACTTC
12	TRBV11-2	NA	TRBJ1-6	TRBD1	CASSLGDSSIHF	TGTGCCAGCAGCTTAGGGGACAGCTCCATCCACTTT
15	TRBV18	NA	TRBJ2-5	TRBD1	CASSSPGQGGETQYF	TGTGCCAGCTCATCCCCGGGACAGGGGGGAGAGACCCAGTACTTC
14	TRBV7-8	NA	TRBJ2-1	NA	CASSLIAEGLSPVF	TGTGCCAGCAGCTTAATAGCGGAGGGCCTTAGCCCAGTCTTC
12	TRBV19	NA	TRBJ1-1	NA	CASSIGPVEAFF	TGTGCCAGTAGTATTGGGCCCGTTGAAGCTTTCTTT
16	TRBV24-1	NA	TRBJ2-1	NA	CATSDSDGIANNEQFF	TGTGCCACCAGTGACTCCGACGGGATCGCTAACAATGAGCAGTTCTTC
14	TRBV4-1	NA	TRBJ2-3	NA	CASSPARGADTQYF	TGCGCCAGCAGTCCCGCGCGGGGCGCAGATACGCAGTATTTT
12	TRBV2	NA	TRBJ2-7	TRBD1	CASILDRDEQYF	TGTGCCAGCATCTTGGACAGGGACGAGCAGTACTTC
16	TRBV29-1	NA	TRBJ2-2	TRBD2	CSVEGLAGGRIGELFF	TGCAGCGTAGAGGGACTAGCGGGGGGAAGAATCGGGGAGCTGTTTTTT
15	TRBV4-1	NA	TRBJ2-3	NA	CASSQDGVGTDTQYF	TGCGCCAGCAGCCAAGACGGAGTGGGCACAGATACGCAGTATTTT
15	TRBV2	few	TRBJ2-2	NA	CASSEAPGVAGELFF	TGTGCCAGCAGTGAAGCGCCCGGGGTCGCCGGGGAGCTGTTTTTT
14	TRBV27	NA	TRBJ2-7	TRBD1	CASRTGGSSYEQYF	TGTGCCAGCCGGACAGGGGGCAGCTCCTACGAGCAGTACTTC
14	TRBV5-1	NA	TRBJ2-5	TRBD2	CASSAKTSEQTQYF	TGCGCCAGCAGCGCGAAAACTAGCGAGCAGACCCAGTACTTC
18	TRBV24-1	NA	TRBJ1-5	TRBD1	CATSETLGQGASGQPQHF	TGTGCCACCAGTGAAACGTTAGGACAGGGGGCGTCTGGTCAGCCCCAGCATTTT
17	TRBV24-1	NA	TRBJ2-5	TRBD1	CATSDFLTGSAQETQYF	TGTGCCACCAGTGATTTCCTGACAGGGTCGGCGCAAGAGACCCAGTACTTC
13	TRBV6-2/TRBV6-3	few	TRBJ1-2	TRBD1	CASSWTGADGYTF	TGTGCCAGCAGTTGGACAGGGGCGGATGGCTACACCTTC
16	TRBV5-4	NA	TRBJ2-7	TRBD2	CASSTRRTSGIDEQYF	TGTGCCAGCAGCACCAGGAGGACTAGCGGGATAGACGAGCAGTACTTC
14	TRBV20-1	NA	TRBJ2-7	TRBD2	CSASFSGRIYEQYF	TGCAGTGCTAGTTTTAGCGGGAGAATCTACGAGCAGTACTTC
15	TRBV27	NA	TRBJ1-1	NA	CASSSPHEKLGEAFF	TGTGCCAGCAGTTCCCCCCATGAAAAACTCGGTGAAGCTTTCTTT
15	TRBV7-8	NA	TRBJ1-1	NA	CASSLGGRRYTEAFF	TGTGCCAGCAGCTTGGGAGGAAGGAGATACACTGAAGCTTTCTTT
15	TRBV10-3	NA	TRBJ1-6	NA	CAISGGEVSNSPLHF	TGTGCCATCAGTGGAGGCGAGGTTTCAAATTCACCCCTCCACTTT
14	TRBV7-2	NA	TRBJ2-7	NA	CASSLGHISYEQYF	TGTGCCAGCAGCTTAGGGCATATCTCCTACGAGCAGTACTTC
15	TRBV7-3	NA	TRBJ2-3	TRBD2	CASKLAGGSTDTQYF	TGTGCCAGCAAACTGGCGGGAGGGTCCACAGATACGCAGTATTTT
17	TRBV10-3	NA	TRBJ2-3	TRBD2	CAISGGSTSGGTDTQYF	TGTGCCATCAGTGGAGGTTCGACTAGCGGAGGGACAGATACGCAGTATTTT
13	TRBV7-9	NA	TRBJ1-2	NA	CASSADSLYGYTF	TGTGCCAGCAGCGCCGACAGCCTCTATGGCTACACCTTC
15	TRBV18	NA	TRBJ1-2	TRBD1	CASSADRGRDYGYTF	TGTGCCAGCTCAGCGGACAGGGGGCGCGACTATGGCTACACCTTC
19	TRBV7-9	once	TRBJ1-1	TRBD1	CASSLASQGARGRNTEAFF	TGTGCCAGCAGCTTAGCCAGCCAGGGGGCACGCGGGCGGAACACTGAAGCTTTCTTT
15	TRBV19	once	TRBJ2-5	TRBD1	CASKPSTGKQETQYF	TGTGCCAGTAAGCCGTCGACAGGGAAACAAGAGACCCAGTACTTC
13	TRBV11-2	NA	TRBJ2-7	TRBD1	CASSATGMSEQYF	TGTGCCAGCAGCGCGACAGGGATGAGCGAGCAGTACTTC
14	TRBV6-5	NA	TRBJ1-5	NA	CASVGAYSNQPQHF	TGTGCCAGTGTAGGAGCATATAGCAATCAGCCCCAGCATTTT
15	TRBV11-3	NA	TRBJ2-1	TRBD2	CASNSPSGSYNEQFF	TGTGCCAGCAATTCCCCTAGCGGATCCTACAATGAGCAGTTCTTC
15	TRBV27	NA	TRBJ2-5	TRBD2	CASSLGAGVVETQYF	TGTGCCAGCAGTTTGGGAGCGGGAGTCGTAGAGACCCAGTACTTC
15	TRBV18	NA	TRBJ1-6	TRBD1	CASSPQTGGGSPLHF	TGTGCCAGCTCACCACAGACAGGGGGAGGTTCACCCCTCCACTTT
15	TRBV18	NA	TRBJ2-7	TRBD1	CASSQGTGGSYEQYF	TGTGCCAGCTCACAGGGAACAGGGGGATCCTACGAGCAGTACTTC
18	TRBV6-6	few	TRBJ1-5	TRBD1	CASSRVGTGANDNQPQHF	TGTGCCAGCAGTCGAGTCGGGACAGGGGCAAATGACAATCAGCCCCAGCATTTT
15	TRBV3-1/TRBV3-2	NA	TRBJ2-7	TRBD1	CASSHRQGRNYEQYF	TGTGCCAGCAGCCATAGACAGGGGAGGAACTACGAGCAGTACTTC
11	TRBV12-3/TRBV12-4	NA	TRBJ2-2	NA	CASTDTGELFF	TGTGCCAGCACCGACACCGGGGAGCTGTTTTTT